A single sample gave rise to the 7 T cell receptor beta chains below, sequenced in a study of blood T cells in healthy people across ages. Combining a sample-barcoded 5' primer with a J-beta primer mix, a second PCR ran for about 7 to 11 cycles. TCRdb fed the 5' RACE reads into MiXCR, producing one record per CDR3 protein. The table has hundreds of thousands of distinct CDR3 sequences, roughly 50% seen once; the top ten hold more than 25%. Sequenced material: blood. Source of these receptors: a man in his forties or fifties in good health.

This clonotype showed up just a few times. The chain is built from TRBV7-3 and TRBJ1-2; the D gene is possibly TRBD1 (5 bases). From germline, CDR1 is SGHTA and CDR2 FQGTGA. The length of the CDR3 is 18 residues. V was cut by 5 bases and J by 1 base, with 23 bases left in between. In nucleotides, the CDR3 is TGTGCCAGCAGCCACCGCGACAGAAATACTTTTCTTAACTATGGCTACACCTTC. Amino acid sequence: CASSHRDRNTFLNYGYTF. Supplemented by reference TRBV7-3 and TRBJ1-2, the full variable domain reads GAGVSQTPSNKVTEKGKYVELRCDPISGHTALYWYRQSLGQGPEFLIYFQGTGAADDSGLPNDRFFAVRPEGSVSTLKIQRTERGDSAVYLCASSHRDRNTFLNYGYTFGSGTRLTVV.

The rearrangement uses TRBV28 and TRBJ2-5, with TRBD1 matching over 9 bases. V was pared by 8 bases and J by 11 bases, with 9 bases of the junction left unmatched. Germline CDR1 is MDHEN and CDR2 is SYDVKM. This CDR3 region has 12 residues. CDR3 sequence: CASGTGFYEQYF. The DNA for the CDR3 is TGTGCCAGCGGGACAGGGTTTTATGAGCAGTACTTC.

The V gene is TRBV3-1, the J gene TRBJ2-3, with D possibly being TRBD1 or TRBD2 (5 bases each). CDR3 size: 14 residues. Trimming removed 4 bases from V and 6 bases from J, with 14 bases in between. Germline V CDR1 and CDR2: LGHDT, YNNKEL (reference sequence). The CDR3 loop reads CASSRPGPEDTQYF. The CDR3 bases are TGTGCCAGCAGCCGCCCGGGACCCGAGGATACGCAGTATTTT.

J is TRBJ2-4 and V is TRBV29-1; 7 positions agree with TRBD1. Germline V gene sequence: CDR1 SQVTM, CDR2 ANQGSEA. The V segment lost 6 bases and the J segment 1 base; nucleotides outside the gene matches: 6. The CDR3 is made up of 14 amino acids. In DNA form, the CDR3 reads TGCAGCGTCATGACAGGGAAGGCCAAAAACATTCAGTACTTC. It yields the protein CSVMTGKAKNIQYF.

A few counts support this clonotype. This chain joins TRBV6-2 or TRBV6-3 and TRBJ2-6; D is unclear. V dropped 6 bases and J dropped 2 bases, with 11 bases sitting between them. Germline V CDR1 and CDR2: MNHEY, SVGEGT. The CDR3 extends over 15 amino acids. CDR3 sequence reads: CASREEQAGANVLTF. CDR3 nucleotide sequence: TGTGCCAGCAGAGAGGAGCAGGCTGGGGCCAACGTCCTGACTTTC.

This clonotype appeared a few times. This chain joins TRBV6-1 and TRBJ2-1; 9 nucleotides align to TRBD1. V lost 7 bases, J lost 7 bases, and 14 bases stayed unmatched. The CDR3 length is 16 residues. Germline V gives CDR1 MNHNS, CDR2 SASEGT. The CDR3 region is CASTAGAGQGFNEQFF. CDR3 coding DNA: TGTGCCAGCACAGCTGGGGCGGGACAGGGTTTTAATGAGCAGTTCTTC.

This clonotype was counted between two and nine times. The J gene is TRBJ2-7, the V gene TRBV20-1, with 12 bases matching TRBD2. V lost 1 base to trimming and J lost 4 bases; unmatched junction nucleotides: 14. This CDR3 region has 18 residues. CDR1 and CDR2 (germline): DFQATT, SNEGSKA (reference sequence). For the CDR3, the DNA is TGCAGTGCTAGAGTTCCTCCCTCGACTAGCGGGAGTACATACGAGCAGTACTTC. This codes for CSARVPPSTSGSTYEQYF.